The 8 T cell receptor beta chains given below trace back to one sample, sequenced in a study of cytomegalovirus exposure and HLA in healthy donors. Amplification used 60 Vbeta primers and 13 Jbeta primers. The assay was immunoSEQ multiplex PCR, and TCRdb's table has in-frame clones only and misses some. This sample has approximately 190,000 clones, with roughly 70% found just once. The specimen sequenced was PBMCs. These receptors were collected from a man in his forties in good health and CMV-seropositive.

This clone was recorded only once. This CDR3 is CASSLYGTGTEAFF. The CDR3 nucleotides are TGTGCCAGCAGCTTATATGGGACAGGGACTGAAGCTTTCTTT. This chain connects TRBV11-2 to TRBJ1-1, with TRBD1 matching over 9 bases. This CDR3 has 14 residues. Germline loops: CDR1 SGHAT, CDR2 FQNNGV. V lost 2 bases to trimming and J lost 5 bases; unmatched junction nucleotides: 3.

This clone appeared a single time. V usage is TRBV5-4 and J usage is TRBJ2-5; perhaps TRBD2 as D (6 bases). With 6 bases removed from V and 4 bases from J, the gap between germline ends came to 19 bases. The CDR3 spans 15 residues. Germline-derived CDR1 and CDR2 are SGHNT and YYREEE (reference sequence). The CDR3 sequence is CASKRWGGRRETQYF. In DNA form, the CDR3 reads TGTGCCAGCAAACGCTGGGGAGGTCGGAGAGAGACCCAGTACTTC.

The chain joins TRBV5-4 to TRBJ1-2; 7 bases map to TRBD1. Germline V gives CDR1 SGHNT, CDR2 YYREEE (reference sequence). The CDR3 spans 17 residues. Trimming cost V 4 bases and J 6 bases; bases outside gene matches: 18. The CDR3 loop is CASSDARTGSLMNGYTF. DNA for the CDR3: TGTGCCAGCAGCGACGCTCGGACAGGTTCCTTGATGAATGGCTACACCTTC.

The chain carries TRBV19 and TRBJ1-1, with TRBD1 matching 7 bases. The CDR3 is 17 residues long. The ends lost 3 bases at V and 4 bases at J; junction bases unmatched: 14. Germline CDR1 LNHDA, CDR2 SQIVND (reference sequence). CDR3 DNA: TGTGCCAGTAGTATCCACAATAGACAGGGTGGGAGCACTGAAGCTTTCTTT. Translated, it gives CASSIHNRQGGSTEAFF.

This clone has only a few counts. CDR3 amino acids: CASGLGLVWKDTQYF. The CDR3 DNA reads as TGTGCCAGCGGACTAGGACTAGTATGGAAAGATACGCAGTATTTT. The chain joins TRBV5-6 to TRBJ2-3; TRBD2 matches 7 bases. Losses at the gene ends were 7 bases for V and 5 bases for J; bases not matched to a gene: 13. Germline loops: CDR1 SGHDT, CDR2 YYEEEE. The length of the CDR3 is 15 residues.

DNA of the CDR3: TGTGCCAGCAGCTTAGTTGGGGCAGGGTTTCGCTACGAGCAGTACTTC. Translation gives CASSLVGAGFRYEQYF. The gene calls are TRBV7-9 and TRBJ2-7, with D tentatively TRBD1 (5 bases). V was pared by 1 base and J by 3 bases, with 16 bases between. The CDR3 is 16 residues long. The germline gives CDR1 SEHNR, CDR2 FQNEAQ (reference sequence).

The chain has TRBV5-1 and TRBJ2-3, with 11 bases matching TRBD2. Per germline, CDR1 SGHRS and CDR2 YFSETQ. This CDR3 is built from 15 residues. V lost 4 bases, J lost 2 bases, and 3 bases stayed unmatched. The CDR3 loop is CASSPLAGATDTQYF. CDR3 bases: TGCGCCAGCAGCCCACTAGCGGGGGCCACAGATACGCAGTATTTT.

The J gene is TRBJ2-5, the V gene TRBV10-1; D is undetermined. The J call may be incorrect, as the DNA end agrees better with TRBJ2-7. In germline, CDR1 is WNHNN, CDR2 SYGVQD (reference sequence). The CDR3 covers 10 residues. The CDR3 loop reads CASSPYEQYF. The CDR3 coding sequence is TGCGCCAGCAGTCCTTACGAGCAGTACTTC.